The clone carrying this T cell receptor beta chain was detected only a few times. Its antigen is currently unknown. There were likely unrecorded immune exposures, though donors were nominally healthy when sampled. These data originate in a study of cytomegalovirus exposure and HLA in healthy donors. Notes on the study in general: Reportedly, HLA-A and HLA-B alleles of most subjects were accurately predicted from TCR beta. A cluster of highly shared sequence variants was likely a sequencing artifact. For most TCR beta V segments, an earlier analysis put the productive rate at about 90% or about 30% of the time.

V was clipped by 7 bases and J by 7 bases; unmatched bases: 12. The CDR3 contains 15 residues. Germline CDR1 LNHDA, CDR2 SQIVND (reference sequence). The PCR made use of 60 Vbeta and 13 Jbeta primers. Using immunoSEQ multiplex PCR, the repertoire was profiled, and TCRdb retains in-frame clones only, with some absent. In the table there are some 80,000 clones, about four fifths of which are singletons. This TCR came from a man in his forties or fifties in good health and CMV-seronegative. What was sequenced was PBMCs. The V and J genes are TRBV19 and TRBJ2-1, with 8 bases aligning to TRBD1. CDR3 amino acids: CASTPRGTGRNEQFF. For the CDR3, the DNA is TGTGCCAGTACCCCCCGTGGGACAGGTAGAAATGAGCAGTTCTTC.